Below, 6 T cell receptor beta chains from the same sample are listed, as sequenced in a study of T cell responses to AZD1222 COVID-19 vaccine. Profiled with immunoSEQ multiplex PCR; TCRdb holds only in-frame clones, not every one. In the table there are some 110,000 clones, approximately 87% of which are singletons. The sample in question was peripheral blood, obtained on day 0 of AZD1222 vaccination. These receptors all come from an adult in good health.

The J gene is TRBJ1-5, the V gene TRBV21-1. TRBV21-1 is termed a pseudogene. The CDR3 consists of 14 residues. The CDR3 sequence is CASSKHPGRQPQHF. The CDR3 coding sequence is TGTGCCAGCAGCAAACATCCCGGGAGGCAGCCCCAGCATTTT.

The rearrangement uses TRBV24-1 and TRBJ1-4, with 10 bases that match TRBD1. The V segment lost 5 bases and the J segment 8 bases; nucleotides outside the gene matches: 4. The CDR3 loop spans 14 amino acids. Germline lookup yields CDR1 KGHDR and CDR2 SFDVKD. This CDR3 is CATSGTGGEEKLFF. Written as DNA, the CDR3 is TGTGCCACCAGTGGGACAGGGGGAGAAGAAAAACTGTTTTTT.

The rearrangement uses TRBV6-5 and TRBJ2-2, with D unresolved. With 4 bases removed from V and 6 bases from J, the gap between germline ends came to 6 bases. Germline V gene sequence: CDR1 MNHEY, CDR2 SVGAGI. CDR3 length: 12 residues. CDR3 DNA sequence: TGTGCCAGCAGTTTATCCCCCGGGGAGCTGTTTTTT. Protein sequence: CASSLSPGELFF.

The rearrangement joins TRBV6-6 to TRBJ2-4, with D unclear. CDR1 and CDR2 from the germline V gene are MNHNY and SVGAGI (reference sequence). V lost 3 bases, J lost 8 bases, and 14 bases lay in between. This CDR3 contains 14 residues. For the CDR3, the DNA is TGTGCCAGCAGTTATGTATTGCCGTGGGACATTCAGTACTTC. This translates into CASSYVLPWDIQYF.

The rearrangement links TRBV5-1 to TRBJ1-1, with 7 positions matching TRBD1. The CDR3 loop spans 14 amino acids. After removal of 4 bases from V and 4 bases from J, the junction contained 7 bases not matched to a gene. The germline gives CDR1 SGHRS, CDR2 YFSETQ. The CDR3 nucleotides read TGCGCCAGCAGCACACAGGGGACTCGCACTGAAGCTTTCTTT. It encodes CASSTQGTRTEAFF.

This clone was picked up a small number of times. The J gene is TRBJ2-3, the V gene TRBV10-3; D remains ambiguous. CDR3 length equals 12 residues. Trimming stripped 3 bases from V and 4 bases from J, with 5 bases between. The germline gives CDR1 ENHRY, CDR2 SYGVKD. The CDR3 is CAISENSDTQYF. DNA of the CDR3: TGTGCCATCAGTGAAAATTCAGATACGCAGTATTTT.